This T cell receptor beta chain was obtained from a study of T cell changes during pregnancy in multiple sclerosis. V was pared by 4 bases and J by 1 base, with 9 bases of the junction left unmatched. The CDR3 loop spans 16 amino acids. CDR1 is SGHRS and CDR2 is YFSETQ in the germline V gene. The assay was immunoSEQ multiplex PCR, and TCRdb's table has in-frame clones only and misses some. The sample lists around 80,000 clones, 90% to 95% occurring once. The sample here was peripheral blood, taken before pregnancy. The sequence derives from a female donor with multiple sclerosis, enrolled in a pregnancy study. The chain has TRBV5-1 and TRBJ2-3, with TRBD1 matching over 7 bases. CDR3 loop: CASSRQTGKGTDTQYF. In DNA, the CDR3 is TGCGCCAGCAGCCGGCAGACAGGGAAGGGCACAGATACGCAGTATTTT.